This TCR beta chain was identified during a study of T cells after yellow fever vaccination (dated by TCRdb to about 2019). Study-wide context: Libraries from fractions with low cell numbers were prepared with the SMART-Seq v4 Ultra Low Input RNA kit. Bulk TCR alpha and beta repertoires were sequenced longitudinally to track T-cell clones before and after primary and booster YFV17D yellow fever vaccination. Two healthy male donors, one aged 18 to 30 and one aged 30 to 39 years, were included in the cohort. Bulk PBMC replicates and cell subsets were isolated from blood drawn at multiple timepoints before and after both primary and secondary immunization.

Ten or more counts support this clonotype. Its recognized antigen is unknown. Base qualities are missing; no much larger clone stands one base away. TCR cDNA was synthesized by 5'RACE template switching, through which a universal primer site and unique molecular identifiers were introduced. Priming for cDNA synthesis came from both the TCR alpha and TCR beta constant segments. Two PCR steps were used to amplify libraries, with sample barcodes and sequencing adapters being added in the second step. Sequencing of the libraries was done on either Illumina HiSeq 2500 (2x100 bp) or NovaSeq (2x150 bp). The source study handled its data this way. MIGEC was used to demultiplex reads and collapse the reads into UMI consensus sequences, and MiXCR was used for V(D)J alignment. Using edgeR on replicate PBMC samples, clonotypes were called vaccine-responding if FDR was below 0.01 and the log2 fold change was above 5 up to day 15. CD4 or CD8 identity was assigned to each bulk clonotype according to whether the clonotype was present at higher abundance in the sequenced CD4 repertoire or the sequenced CD8 repertoire. The public reads were quality trimmed at Q25 with fastp and then assembled into clones with MiXCR by TCRdb, keeping productive beta chains. Rows matching on CDR3 protein sequence are summarized as one entry with the most common DNA and genes. Here the V and J calls rest on TCRdb's processing, not on the authors' analysis. The sample profile shows over 150,000 distinct CDR3 sequences; 5.5% to 7.5% of them were found once. The top ten clones comprise just under 3% of the sample.

What the study reported, not specific to this receptor: A small share of clonotypes was detected in both CD4 and CD8 compartments, with the overlap likely arising from convergent recombination. Because abundant contaminating clonotypes from the bulk population could be contained in FACS-sorted repertoires, computational filtering was required. Compared with the primary T-cell response, the secondary T-cell response was weaker but faster, peaking on day 5 rather than day 15. Because the study included only a couple of donors, the extent to which the findings can be generalized is limited. Most clones expanded after primary vaccination were re-detected after the booster (96% of CD4 and about 88% of CD8), suggesting broad memory maintenance.

Taken with the paper, the label for treatment or condition translates to: live attenuated yellow fever vaccine strain. PBMCs were isolated from peripheral blood using a standard Ficoll-Paque protocol. Dynabeads CD4 and CD8 positive selection kits were used to isolate the CD4 and CD8 T-cell fractions. RNA was extracted with TriZol from bulk PBMCs, CD4 and CD8 fractions, and dextramer-positive and dextramer-negative fractions. The sample was CD4+ T cells sorted from PBMCs, taken on the day of the first yellow fever vaccination. The origin of this receptor is a man between 18 and 29 years old who received the YFV17D yellow fever vaccine.

The sequenced DNA: TGCAGCGTTGAAGGCTATTACAAAGCAAAGAACACTGAAGCTTTCTTT. This translates into CSVEGYYKAKNTEAFF. The sequence joins TRBV29-1 to TRBJ1-1; no D gene can be assigned with confidence. Including cysteine and phenylalanine, the CDR3 has 16 amino acids. Of all the DNA, just the CDR3 is kept, 48 bases in frame from base 1. V was cut back by 1 base and J by 1 base, leaving a gap of 16 bases between them. CDR1 and CDR2 are read off the germline V gene as SQVTM and ANQGSEA. Extended through the reference TRBV29-1 and TRBJ1-1 proteins, this CDR3 yields the full variable domain: SAVISQKPSRDICQRGTSLTIQCQVDSQVTMMFWYRQQPGQSLTLIATANQGSEATYESGFVIDKFPISRPNLTFSTLTVSNMSPEDSSIYLCSVEGYYKAKNTEAFFGQGTRLTVV.